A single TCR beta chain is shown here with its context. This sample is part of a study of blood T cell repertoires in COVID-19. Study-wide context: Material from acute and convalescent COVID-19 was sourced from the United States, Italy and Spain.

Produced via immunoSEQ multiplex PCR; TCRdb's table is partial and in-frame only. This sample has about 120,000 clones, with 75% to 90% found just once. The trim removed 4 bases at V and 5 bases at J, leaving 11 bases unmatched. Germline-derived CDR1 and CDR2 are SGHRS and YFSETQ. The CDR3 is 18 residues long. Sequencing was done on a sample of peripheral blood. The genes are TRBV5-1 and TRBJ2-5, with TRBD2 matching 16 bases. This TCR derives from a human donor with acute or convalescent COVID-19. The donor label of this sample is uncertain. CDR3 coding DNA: TGCGCCAGCAGCCCGGGACTAGCGGGGGGGCTCGGCTTGGAGACCCAGTACTTC. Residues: CASSPGLAGGLGLETQYF.